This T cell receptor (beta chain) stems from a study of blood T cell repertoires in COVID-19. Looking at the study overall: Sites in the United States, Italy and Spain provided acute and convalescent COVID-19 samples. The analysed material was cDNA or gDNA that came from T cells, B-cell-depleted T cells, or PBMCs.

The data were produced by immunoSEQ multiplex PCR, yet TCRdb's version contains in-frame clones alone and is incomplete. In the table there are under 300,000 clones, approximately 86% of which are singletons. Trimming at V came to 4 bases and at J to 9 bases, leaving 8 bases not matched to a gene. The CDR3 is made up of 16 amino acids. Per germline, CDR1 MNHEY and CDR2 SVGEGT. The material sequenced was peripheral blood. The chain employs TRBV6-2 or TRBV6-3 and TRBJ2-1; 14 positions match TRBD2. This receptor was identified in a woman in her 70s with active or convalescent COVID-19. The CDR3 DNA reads TGTGCCAGCAGTTGGGAGGGACTAGCGGGGGTAGGTGAGCAGTTCTTC. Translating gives CASSWEGLAGVGEQFF.